This TCR beta chain was obtained from a study of T cells after yellow fever vaccination. TCRdb passed the 5' RACE reads through MiXCR, listing each CDR3 protein once. The table records about 320,000 distinct CDR3 sequences, 3.5% to 4.5% of them present only once. Whole-study findings and limits: Abundant contaminating clonotypes from the bulk population could appear in FACS-sorted repertoires. Though it reached lower strength, the secondary response hit its peak faster, day 5 versus 15. A large majority of primary-vaccination clones showed up again after the booster (roughly 95% CD4, around 88% CD8).

Many counts were recorded for this clonotype. Its specificity is not known. V gave up 7 bases and J gave up 2 bases, with 14 bases separating them. This CDR3 is built from 15 residues. The chain joins TRBV12-3 or TRBV12-4 to TRBJ2-2; possibly TRBD1 for D (6 bases). The receptor comes from a man younger than 35 who received the YFV17D yellow fever vaccine. The input for sequencing was PBMCs, taken 15 days after the yellow fever booster vaccination. The CDR3 protein is CASTYSQGNTGELFF. CDR3 nucleotides: TGTGCCAGCACCTATTCACAGGGCAACACCGGGGAGCTGTTTTTT.